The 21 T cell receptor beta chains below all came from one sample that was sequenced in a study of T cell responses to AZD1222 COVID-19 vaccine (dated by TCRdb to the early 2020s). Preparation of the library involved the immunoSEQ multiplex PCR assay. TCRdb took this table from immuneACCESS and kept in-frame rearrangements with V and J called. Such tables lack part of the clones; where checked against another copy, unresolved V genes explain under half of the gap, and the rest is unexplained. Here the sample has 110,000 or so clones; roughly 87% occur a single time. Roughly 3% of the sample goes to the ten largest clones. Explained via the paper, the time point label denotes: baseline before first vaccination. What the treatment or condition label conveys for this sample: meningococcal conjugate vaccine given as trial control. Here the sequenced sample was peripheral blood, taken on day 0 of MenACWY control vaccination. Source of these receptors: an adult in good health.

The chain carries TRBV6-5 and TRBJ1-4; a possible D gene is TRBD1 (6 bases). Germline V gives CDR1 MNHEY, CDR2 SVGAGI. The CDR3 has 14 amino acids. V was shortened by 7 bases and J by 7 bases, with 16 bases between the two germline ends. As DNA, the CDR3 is TGTGCCAGCACCACGGGGGGGGCAAGTGAAAAACTGTTTTTT. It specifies CASTTGGASEKLFF.

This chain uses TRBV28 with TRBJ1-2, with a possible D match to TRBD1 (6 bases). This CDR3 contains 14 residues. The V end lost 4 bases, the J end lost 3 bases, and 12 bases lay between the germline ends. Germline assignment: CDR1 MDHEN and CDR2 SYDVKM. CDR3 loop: CASSWRGLYYGYTF. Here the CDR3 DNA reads TGTGCCAGCAGTTGGCGGGGGCTTTACTATGGCTACACCTTC.

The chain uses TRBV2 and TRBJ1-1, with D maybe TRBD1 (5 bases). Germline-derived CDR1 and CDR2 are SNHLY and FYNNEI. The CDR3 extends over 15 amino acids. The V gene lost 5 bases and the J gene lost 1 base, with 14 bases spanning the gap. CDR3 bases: TGTGCCAGCAGTAAGAGACCGGGACGGAACACTGAAGCTTTCTTT. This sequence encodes CASSKRPGRNTEAFF.

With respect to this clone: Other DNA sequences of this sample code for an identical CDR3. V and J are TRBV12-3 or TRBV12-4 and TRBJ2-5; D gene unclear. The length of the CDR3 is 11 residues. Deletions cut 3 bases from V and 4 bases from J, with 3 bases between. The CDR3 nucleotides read TGTGCCAGCAGTTTGGGAGAGACCCAGTACTTC. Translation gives CASSLGETQYF.

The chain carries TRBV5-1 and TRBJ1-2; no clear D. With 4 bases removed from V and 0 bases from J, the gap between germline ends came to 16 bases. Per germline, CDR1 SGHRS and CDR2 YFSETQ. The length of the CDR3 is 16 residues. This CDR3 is CASSPVPGSANYGYTF. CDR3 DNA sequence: TGCGCCAGCAGCCCGGTTCCGGGGTCAGCTAACTATGGCTACACCTTC.

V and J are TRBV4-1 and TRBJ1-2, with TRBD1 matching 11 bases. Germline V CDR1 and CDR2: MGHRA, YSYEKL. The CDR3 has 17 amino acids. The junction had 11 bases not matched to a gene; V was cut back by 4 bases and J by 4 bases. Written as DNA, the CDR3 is TGCGCCAGCAGCCTGCGGACAGGGGGCGATTTACTCTATGGCTACACCTTC. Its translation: CASSLRTGGDLLYGYTF.

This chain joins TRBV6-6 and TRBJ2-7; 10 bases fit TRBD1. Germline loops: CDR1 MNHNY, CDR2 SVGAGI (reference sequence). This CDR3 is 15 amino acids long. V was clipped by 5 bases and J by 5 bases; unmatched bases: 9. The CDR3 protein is CASSRTGTGVNEQYF. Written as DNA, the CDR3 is TGTGCCAGCAGTAGAACCGGGACAGGGGTCAACGAGCAGTACTTC.

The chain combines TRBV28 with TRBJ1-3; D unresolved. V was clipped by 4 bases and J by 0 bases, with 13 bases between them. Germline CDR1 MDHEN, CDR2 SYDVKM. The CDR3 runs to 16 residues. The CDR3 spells CASSSPPDLSGNTIYF. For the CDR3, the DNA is TGTGCCAGCAGTTCCCCGCCGGACCTCTCTGGAAACACCATATATTTT. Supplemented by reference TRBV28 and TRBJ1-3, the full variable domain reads DVKVTQSSRYLVKRTGEKVFLECVQDMDHENMFWYRQDPGLGLRLIYFSYDVKMKEKGDIPEGYSVSREKKERFSLILESASTNQTSMYLCASSSPPDLSGNTIYFGEGSWLTVV.

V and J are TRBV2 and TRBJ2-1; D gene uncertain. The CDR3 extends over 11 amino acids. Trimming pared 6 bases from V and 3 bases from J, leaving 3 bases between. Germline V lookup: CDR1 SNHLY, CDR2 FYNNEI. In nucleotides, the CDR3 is TGTGCCAGCAGCTACTACAATGAGCAGTTCTTC. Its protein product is CASSYYNEQFF.

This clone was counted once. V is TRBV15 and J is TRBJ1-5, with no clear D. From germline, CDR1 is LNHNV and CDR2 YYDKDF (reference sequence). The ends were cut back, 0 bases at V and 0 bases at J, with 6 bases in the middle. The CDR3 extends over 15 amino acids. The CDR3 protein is CATSRDLSSNQPQHF. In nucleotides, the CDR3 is TGTGCCACCAGCAGAGATCTAAGTAGCAATCAGCCCCAGCATTTT.

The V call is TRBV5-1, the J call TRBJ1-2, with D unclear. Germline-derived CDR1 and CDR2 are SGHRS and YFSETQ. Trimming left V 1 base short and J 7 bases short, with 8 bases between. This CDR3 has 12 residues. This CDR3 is CASSLSRVGYTF. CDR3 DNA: TGCGCCAGCAGCTTGAGTAGGGTTGGCTACACCTTC.

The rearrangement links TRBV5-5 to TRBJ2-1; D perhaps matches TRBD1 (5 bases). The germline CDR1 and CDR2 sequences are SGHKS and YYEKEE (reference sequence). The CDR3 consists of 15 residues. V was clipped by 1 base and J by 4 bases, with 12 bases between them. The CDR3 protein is CASSLRPGSYNEQFF. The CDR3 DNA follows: TGTGCCAGCAGCTTGAGGCCAGGGTCGTACAATGAGCAGTTCTTC.

For the CDR3, the DNA is TGCGCCAGCAGCCCGGGACAGGGGGCCTACAATGAGCAGTTCTTC. It encodes CASSPGQGAYNEQFF. This sequence joins TRBV5-1 and TRBJ2-1, with 11 bases matching TRBD1. Germline V gives CDR1 SGHRS, CDR2 YFSETQ. Losses at the gene ends were 4 bases for V and 2 bases for J; bases not matched to a gene: 2. This CDR3 has 15 residues.

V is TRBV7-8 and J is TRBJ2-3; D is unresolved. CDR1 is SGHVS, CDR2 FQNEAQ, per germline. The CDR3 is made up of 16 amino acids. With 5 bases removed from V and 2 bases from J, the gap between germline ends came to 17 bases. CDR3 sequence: CASSQIGVVTTDTQYF. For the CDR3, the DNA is TGTGCCAGCAGCCAAATTGGGGTGGTTACCACAGATACGCAGTATTTT.

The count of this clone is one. The CDR3 is CASSVGTGDDMNTEAFF. The CDR3 nucleotides read TGTGCCAGCAGCGTGGGGACAGGGGACGACATGAACACTGAAGCTTTCTTT. This chain connects TRBV5-7 to TRBJ1-1; 10 bases line up with TRBD1. TRBV5-7 is an open reading frame, and its role is uncertain. With V trimmed by 4 bases and J by 0 bases, 9 bases remained unmatched. This CDR3 contains 17 residues.

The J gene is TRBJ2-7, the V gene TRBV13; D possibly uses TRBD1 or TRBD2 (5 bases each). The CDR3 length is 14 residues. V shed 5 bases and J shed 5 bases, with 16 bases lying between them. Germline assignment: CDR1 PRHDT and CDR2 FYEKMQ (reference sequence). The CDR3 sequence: CASSPRDGPHEQYF. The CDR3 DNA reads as TGTGCCAGCAGCCCTAGGGACGGGCCCCACGAGCAGTACTTC.

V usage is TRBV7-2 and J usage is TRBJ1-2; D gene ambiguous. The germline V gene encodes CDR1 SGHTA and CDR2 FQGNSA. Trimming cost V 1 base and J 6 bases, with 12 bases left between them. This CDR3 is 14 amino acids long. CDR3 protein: CASSLVSGINGYTF. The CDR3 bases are TGTGCCAGCAGCTTAGTTTCAGGTATCAATGGCTACACCTTC.

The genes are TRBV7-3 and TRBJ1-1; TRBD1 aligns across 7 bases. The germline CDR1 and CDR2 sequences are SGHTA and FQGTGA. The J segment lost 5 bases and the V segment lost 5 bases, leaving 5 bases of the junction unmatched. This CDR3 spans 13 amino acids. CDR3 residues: CASSNQQGTEAFF. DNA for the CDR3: TGTGCCAGCAGCAATCAACAGGGGACTGAAGCTTTCTTT. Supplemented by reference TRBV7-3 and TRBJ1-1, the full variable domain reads GAGVSQTPSNKVTEKGKYVELRCDPISGHTALYWYRQSLGQGPEFLIYFQGTGAADDSGLPNDRFFAVRPEGSVSTLKIQRTERGDSAVYLCASSNQQGTEAFFGQGTRLTVV.

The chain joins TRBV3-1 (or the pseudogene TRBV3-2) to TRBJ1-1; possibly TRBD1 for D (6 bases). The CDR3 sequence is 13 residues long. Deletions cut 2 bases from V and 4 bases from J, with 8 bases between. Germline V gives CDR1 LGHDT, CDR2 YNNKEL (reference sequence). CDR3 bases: TGTGCCAGCAGCCAAAAGGGGGGCACTGAAGCTTTCTTT. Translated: CASSQKGGTEAFF.

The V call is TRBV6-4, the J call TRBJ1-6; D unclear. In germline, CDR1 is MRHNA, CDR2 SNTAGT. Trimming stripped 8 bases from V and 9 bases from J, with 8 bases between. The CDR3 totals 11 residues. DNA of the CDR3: TGTGCCAGCGAACGGCTTTCACCCCTCCACTTT. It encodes CASERLSPLHF.

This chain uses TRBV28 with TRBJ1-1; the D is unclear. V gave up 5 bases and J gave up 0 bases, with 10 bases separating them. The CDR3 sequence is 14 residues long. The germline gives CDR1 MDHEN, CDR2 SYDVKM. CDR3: CASSRGGLNTEAFF. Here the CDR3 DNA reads TGTGCCAGCAGTCGCGGAGGTTTGAACACTGAAGCTTTCTTT. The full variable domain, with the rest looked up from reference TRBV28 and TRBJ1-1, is DVKVTQSSRYLVKRTGEKVFLECVQDMDHENMFWYRQDPGLGLRLIYFSYDVKMKEKGDIPEGYSVSREKKERFSLILESASTNQTSMYLCASSRGGLNTEAFFGQGTRLTVV.